A selection of T cell receptor beta chains follows, all from one sample in a study of OX40 agonist ivuxolimab in advanced cancers. The data were produced by immunoSEQ multiplex PCR, yet TCRdb's version contains in-frame clones alone and is incomplete. Of around 92,000 clones in the sample, approximately 93% were seen once. The specimen was CD4+ or CD8+ T cells sorted from blood, collected in a trial of the OX40 agonist ivuxolimab. The receptors originated from an adult with an advanced solid tumor such as melanoma, head and neck, liver or kidney cancer. Each CDR3 is given with its conserved first and last residue. The order of the fields is clone size, D gene, J gene, V gene, CDR3 protein, CDR3 DNA. A D gene is named only where the DNA matches it firmly. Size is stated for part of the rows, as once, few or many counts, or as a class when the clone is expanded.

NA	NA	TRBJ1-4	TRBV7-9	CASSLNIEKLFF	TGTGCCAGCAGCCTAAACATAGAAAAACTGTTTTTT
NA	NA	TRBJ2-7	TRBV14	CASSQHHEQYF	TGTGCCAGCAGCCAACACCACGAGCAGTACTTC
few	NA	TRBJ1-2	TRBV7-9	CASSFDGYTF	TGTGCCAGCAGCTTTGATGGCTACACCTTC
NA	NA	TRBJ2-3	TRBV19	CASSIVRFTDTQYF	TGTGCCAGTAGTATAGTTAGGTTCACAGATACGCAGTATTTT
NA	NA	TRBJ2-7	TRBV4-1	CASSHLTRDINREQYF	TGCGCCAGCAGCCACTTGACCCGGGACATTAATCGGGAGCAGTACTTC
NA	NA	TRBJ1-4	TRBV5-1	CASSFGTQLNEKLFF	TGCGCCAGCAGCTTCGGGACACAGCTCAATGAAAAACTGTTTTTT
NA	NA	TRBJ2-3	TRBV10-1	CASSEPHTDTQYF	TGCGCCAGCAGTGAACCCCACACAGATACGCAGTATTTT
NA	TRBD1	TRBJ1-5	TRBV7-9	CASSLGSVGDRSQPQHF	TGTGCCAGCAGCTTAGGGTCAGTGGGGGACAGGAGCCAGCCCCAGCATTTT
NA	NA	TRBJ2-3	TRBV7-8	CASSLVGSSADTQYF	TGTGCCAGCAGCTTAGTTGGTAGCTCGGCAGATACGCAGTATTTT
NA	NA	TRBJ2-3	TRBV7-2	CASSLAREWDTQYF	TGTGCCAGCAGCCTAGCACGGGAGTGGGATACGCAGTATTTT
NA	NA	TRBJ2-7	TRBV15	CATSRVQGNYEQYF	TGTGCCACCAGCAGAGTTCAGGGAAACTACGAGCAGTACTTC
NA	NA	TRBJ1-4	TRBV7-9	CASSLGGGSGTNEKLFF	TGTGCCAGCAGCTTAGGTGGGGGGAGCGGAACTAATGAAAAACTGTTTTTT
NA	NA	TRBJ1-1	TRBV19	CASTTDTINTEAFF	TGTGCCAGTACTACCGACACCATAAACACTGAAGCTTTCTTT
NA	NA	TRBJ2-1	TRBV14	CASSQASYWTGHEQFF	TGTGCCAGCAGCCAAGCCAGTTACTGGACGGGGCATGAGCAGTTCTTC
NA	NA	TRBJ1-5	TRBV30	CAWSMGGNQPQHF	TGTGCCTGGAGTATGGGGGGGAATCAGCCCCAGCATTTT
NA	NA	TRBJ2-7	TRBV6-5	CASSQAGEQYF	TGTGCCAGCAGTCAAGCGGGCGAGCAGTACTTC
NA	TRBD1	TRBJ1-3	TRBV2	CASTRQTGPGNTIYF	TGTGCCAGCACCCGCCAGACAGGGCCTGGAAACACCATATATTTT
NA	TRBD2	TRBJ2-3	TRBV5-1	CASSPGLADISTDTQYF	TGCGCCAGCAGCCCCGGCCTAGCGGATATTAGCACAGATACGCAGTATTTT
NA	TRBD2	TRBJ2-1	TRBV20-1	CSGRGRYEQFF	TGCAGTGGGCGCGGGAGGTATGAGCAGTTCTTC
NA	NA	TRBJ1-2	TRBV2	CASSGAGSYGYTF	TGTGCCAGCAGTGGGGCAGGTTCCTATGGCTACACCTTC
once	TRBD1	TRBJ2-5	TRBV29-1	CSVVPNRDSQETQYF	TGCAGCGTTGTCCCGAACCGGGACAGTCAAGAGACCCAGTACTTC
NA	TRBD1	TRBJ1-2	TRBV25-1	CASSEYRGQGAGYTF	TGTGCCAGCAGTGAATACCGGGGACAGGGAGCGGGCTACACCTTC
NA	NA	TRBJ2-5	TRBV19	CASSRGWETQYF	TGTGCCAGTAGCCGGGGGTGGGAGACCCAGTACTTC
NA	NA	TRBJ1-1	TRBV28	CASRGLGGRTEAFF	TGTGCCAGCAGAGGACTCGGGGGGCGGACTGAAGCTTTCTTT
NA	NA	TRBJ2-3	TRBV30	CAWRLAGSTDTQYF	TGTGCCTGGAGGCTCGCGGGGAGCACAGATACGCAGTATTTT
NA	NA	TRBJ1-1	TRBV28	CASSLGGQTNTEAFF	TGTGCCAGCAGTTTAGGTGGACAGACTAACACTGAAGCTTTCTTT
NA	NA	TRBJ1-2	TRBV5-6	CASVGGPANYGYTF	TGTGCCAGCGTCGGGGGGCCAGCTAACTATGGCTACACCTTC